This record concerns one T cell receptor (beta chain) sequence. Its antigen is undetermined. Each subset's genomic DNA was split evenly across several immunoSEQ plates. Data came from immunoSEQ multiplex PCR; TCRdb stores just in-frame clones and leaves some out. The sample holds some 2,100,000 clones, 85% to 95% seen once. The data belong to a study of shared clonotypes between healthy human individuals. Study-wide results and caveats: Naive subsets, compared against memory subsets, generally had larger estimated richness values. A handful of donors held about 5% of naive CD4 clonotypes in common.

Naive CD8 cells lacked CD45RO, underwent positive selection for CCR7 and left out terminally differentiated effector memory CD45RA+ cells. Germline-derived CDR1 and CDR2 are MGHRA and YSYEKL. Trimming pared 2 bases from V and 5 bases from J, leaving 16 bases between. The CDR3 extends over 15 amino acids. This rearrangement joins TRBV4-1 to TRBJ2-7; the D is unclear. Sequencing input: naive CD8+ T cells from PBMCs. The receptor's source is a man aged 18 to 30 in good health. Some clones in this sample may be carry-over from other donors' samples. This CDR3 reads CASSQPYGRRDEQYF. The CDR3 region has the DNA TGCGCCAGCAGCCAACCTTATGGGCGAAGGGACGAGCAGTACTTC.